These 14 T cell receptor beta chains were sequenced from one sample in a study of blood T cell repertoires in COVID-19. Produced via immunoSEQ multiplex PCR; TCRdb's table is partial and in-frame only. The sample holds over 300,000 clones, approximately 84% seen once. Material: PBMCs or T cells enriched from blood (not recorded which). These receptors all come from a woman aged 18-29 years who had recovered from COVID-19.

This chain links TRBV13 with TRBJ2-1; D is unresolved. This CDR3 comprises 14 residues. CDR1 and CDR2 from the germline V gene are PRHDT and FYEKMQ (reference sequence). V was trimmed by 5 bases and J by 4 bases, leaving 12 bases between them. The CDR3 here is CASSRRLVYNEQFF. The CDR3 DNA follows: TGTGCCAGCAGCCGCCGGTTAGTTTACAATGAGCAGTTCTTC. Full variable domain (missing parts from reference TRBV13 and TRBJ2-1): AAGVIQSPRHLIKEKRETATLKCYPIPRHDTVYWYQQGPGQDPQFLISFYEKMQSDKGSIPDRFSAQQFSDYHSELNMSSLELGDSALYFCASSRRLVYNEQFFGPGTRLTVL.

Only a few counts were recorded for this clone. This chain uses TRBV28 with TRBJ2-7; TRBD1 is a possible D gene (5 bases). V was clipped by 7 bases and J by 2 bases, with 27 bases between them. CDR1 is MDHEN and CDR2 is SYDVKM in the germline V gene. CDR3 length: 18 amino acids. CDR3: CASTAYPPHRRFTYEQYF. For the CDR3, the DNA is TGTGCCAGCACTGCCTACCCGCCCCACAGGCGGTTTACCTACGAGCAGTACTTC.

The V gene is TRBV7-8, the J gene TRBJ1-5; the D gene is possibly TRBD1 (5 bases). The germline gives CDR1 SGHVS, CDR2 FQNEAQ. The CDR3 is 16 amino acids. V gave up 3 bases and J gave up 2 bases, with 14 bases separating them. CDR3 residues: CASSFGQGLGNQPQHF. CDR3 DNA: TGTGCCAGCAGCTTTGGGCAGGGCTTAGGCAATCAGCCCCAGCATTTT. Full variable domain (missing parts from reference TRBV7-8 and TRBJ1-5): GAGVSQSPRYKVAKRGQDVALRCDPISGHVSLFWYQQALGQGPEFLTYFQNEAQLDKSGLPSDRFFAERPEGSVSTLKIQRTQQEDSAVYLCASSFGQGLGNQPQHFGDGTRLSIL.

CDR3 sequence (DNA): TGCGCCAGCAGCCAGACAGGGGGCGAAGCAGATACGCAGTATTTT. Residues: CASSQTGGEADTQYF. The rearrangement links TRBV5-1 to TRBJ2-3; 10 bases map to TRBD1. Trimming at V came to 4 bases and at J to 4 bases, leaving 6 bases not matched to a gene. Germline values: CDR1 SGHRS, CDR2 YFSETQ. The CDR3 length is 15 residues.

V is TRBV7-9 and J is TRBJ1-3; possibly TRBD1 for D (5 bases). CDR3 length: 14 residues. V was clipped by 2 bases and J by 2 bases, with 7 bases between them. The germline CDR1 and CDR2 sequences are SEHNR and FQNEAQ (reference sequence). The DNA of the CDR3 is TGTGCCAGCAGCTTACGGGGGACTGGAAACACCATATATTTT. Translating gives CASSLRGTGNTIYF. The full variable domain, completed using reference TRBV7-9 and TRBJ1-3, is DTGVSQNPRHKITKRGQNVTFRCDPISEHNRLYWYRQTLGQGPEFLTYFQNEAQLEKSRLLSDRFSAERPKGSFSTLEIQRTEQGDSAMYLCASSLRGTGNTIYFGEGSWLTVV.

This chain links TRBV7-9 with TRBJ1-2; possibly TRBD1 for D (5 bases). From germline, CDR1 is SEHNR and CDR2 FQNEAQ (reference sequence). V was pared by 5 bases and J by 1 base, with 14 bases between. This CDR3 has 15 amino acids. DNA for the CDR3: TGTGCCAGCAGCGCAATGGTACAGGTTAACTATGGCTACACCTTC. Protein product: CASSAMVQVNYGYTF.

The chain employs TRBV11-1 and TRBJ2-2; TRBD1 matches at 8 bases. Unmatched junction bases numbered 6, after V lost 3 bases and J lost 6 bases. This CDR3 has 15 amino acids. From germline, CDR1 is SGHAT and CDR2 FQDESV (reference sequence). CDR3 sequence reads: CASSLVTGAAGELFF. The CDR3 bases are TGTGCCAGCAGCTTGGTGACAGGGGCCGCCGGGGAGCTGTTTTTT.

The chain uses TRBV9 and TRBJ1-1; D call uncertain. Germline V gene sequence: CDR1 SGDLS, CDR2 YYNGEE. Between the trimmed V and J ends, which lost 2 bases and 6 bases, there was a span of 11 bases. This CDR3 contains 13 residues. The CDR3 reads CASSVRDTSEAFF. The CDR3 nucleotides read TGTGCCAGCAGCGTCCGGGATACTTCTGAAGCTTTCTTT.

The rearrangement links TRBV5-1 to TRBJ2-3; 8 nucleotides agree with TRBD2. The V gene's germline CDR1 is SGHRS and CDR2 YFSETQ. This CDR3 comprises 15 residues. The V segment lost 0 bases and the J segment 6 bases; nucleotides outside the gene matches: 6. CDR3 bases: TGCGCCAGCAGCTTGGGTGGACTAGCAGGGGATACGCAGTATTTT. This translates into CASSLGGLAGDTQYF.

The genes are TRBV20-1 and TRBJ2-7, with 7 bases lining up with TRBD1. V was pared by 3 bases and J by 0 bases, with 8 bases of the junction left unmatched. The CDR3 covers 15 residues. The germline V gene has CDR1 DFQATT and CDR2 SNEGSKA (reference sequence). The CDR3 protein is CSASDGDSFSYEQYF. The DNA of the CDR3 is TGCAGTGCTAGTGACGGGGACAGTTTCTCCTACGAGCAGTACTTC.

This clone was counted once. CDR3 coding DNA: TGTGCCAGCAGTTTTGAGGTCAGATACGAGCAGTACTTC. Encoded protein: CASSFEVRYEQYF. J is TRBJ2-7 and V is TRBV12-3 or TRBV12-4; D is ambiguous. The CDR3 contains 13 residues. With 3 bases removed from V and 4 bases from J, the gap between germline ends came to 10 bases.

The chain carries TRBV28 and TRBJ2-5; D is possibly TRBD1 (5 bases). This CDR3 region has 13 residues. Trimming removed 10 bases from V and 3 bases from J, with 15 bases in between. Germline V lookup: CDR1 MDHEN, CDR2 SYDVKM. The CDR3 sequence is CATTLGREETQYF. The CDR3 DNA reads TGTGCCACCACCCTGGGCAGGGAAGAGACCCAGTACTTC. Full variable domain (outside the CDR3, taken from reference TRBV28 and TRBJ2-5): DVKVTQSSRYLVKRTGEKVFLECVQDMDHENMFWYRQDPGLGLRLIYFSYDVKMKEKGDIPEGYSVSREKKERFSLILESASTNQTSMYLCATTLGREETQYFGPGTRLLVL.

This chain joins TRBV27 and TRBJ2-7; D remains unclear. CDR1 MNHEY and CDR2 SMNVEV come from the germline V gene (reference sequence). This CDR3 has 13 amino acids. The V end was cut by 11 bases, the J end by 5 bases, with 19 bases between. The CDR3 spells CACRPGLDHEQYF. The CDR3 nucleotides read TGTGCCTGCCGCCCGGGTCTAGACCACGAGCAGTACTTC.

This clone was seen a handful of times. This sample includes further DNA sequences coding for the same CDR3. The chain joins TRBV3-1 (or the pseudogene TRBV3-2) to TRBJ1-3; 7 nucleotides line up with TRBD1. Trimming at V came to 5 bases and at J to 4 bases, leaving 5 bases not matched to a gene. The CDR3 runs 14 residues. Germline V gene lookup returns CDR1 LGHDT and CDR2 YNNKEL (reference sequence). The CDR3 sequence: CASSTTGSGNTIYF. The CDR3 nucleotides are TGTGCCAGCAGCACGACAGGGTCCGGAAACACCATATATTTT.